Reported below is one T cell receptor (beta chain). The antigen this receptor binds is unknown. Per-base quality was not reported, and no clone a single base away is much larger than it. This record comes from a study of T cell responses to AZD1222 COVID-19 vaccine (dated by TCRdb to the early 2020s). For context, the study as a whole: TCR sequencing was performed for fewer than 250 trial participants, of whom about 200 were given two doses of AZD1222 and around 26 were given two doses of MenACWY control vaccine. Enrollment into the trials was organized by age into subgroups of 18-55, 56-69 and 70-plus years, and those subgroups contained roughly 140, 27 and 60 TCR-sequenced participants, respectively.

Study-wide conclusions, independent of this receptor: Conclusions about previously exposed vaccinees were limited because only six AZD1222 recipients were SARS-CoV-2 seropositive at baseline. CD4 TCRs associated with the vaccine covered the entire spike protein, and the dominant responses were in regions 160-218 and 743-854. After two AZD1222 doses, both the breadth and the depth of spike-specific TCRs were significantly higher than at day 0 and than in MenACWY recipients. Most participants were white British and females outnumbered males, and the authors suggested that clonal diversity may have been underestimated. Because no day 14 peak-response samples were available, repertoires were characterized only after the peak T cell response. The 56-69-year group was small, and its depth increase did not reach significance, likely because of low power. Epitopes outside the regions mutated in the B.1.351 and B.1.1.7 variants were reportedly recognized by nearly half of the unique spike-specific TCRs.

The CDR3 regions of human TCRbeta chains were analyzed by immunosequencing. On the authors' methods: Repertoire TCRs were checked for matches against a reference library of SARS-CoV-2-specific TCRs that had been generated using the MIRA antigen-specificity platform. Breadth meant the fraction of unique TCRs that were SARS-CoV-2-associated, whereas depth meant the fraction of total T cells that were SARS-CoV-2-associated. Using the MIRA data, every spike-specific TCR was mapped to the spike region that the TCR reacted to and assigned to either a CD4 or a CD8 class. Log10-transformed breadth and depth values were compared by one-way ANOVA with Sidak's multiple comparisons tests. TCRdb stores this immuneACCESS table with in-frame sequences only. Part of the clones is absent; in the studies checked, under half of the shortfall reflects unresolved V genes, and no reason is known for the rest. V, J and clone size reflect that table, while D and trimming were determined from the DNA. The sample table contains approximately 130,000 clones; only one count was recorded for roughly 90% of them. The leading ten clones occupy roughly 5.2% of the sample.

This sample's time point label indicates: about 28 days (+/-7) after the second vaccine dose. AZD1222 recipients given second doses at about 4 weeks or at about 12 weeks were pooled, since spike-specific TCR depth and breadth were not found to differ between the two schedules. Samples from vaccinated people were obtained from the UK trials COV001 and COV002, which included a single-blind randomized controlled phase 2/3 trial of AZD1222 (ChAdOx1 nCoV-19) in healthy adults. For TCRbeta chain sequencing, PBMC samples from trial participants were taken at day 0 and at day 28 after the second dose. This sequence was found in an adult who received the AZD1222 COVID-19 vaccine. The input for sequencing was peripheral blood, taken 28 days after the second AZD1222 dose.

The sequence in DNA is TGTGCCAGCGGAACCACAGGTCCAACTAATGAAAAACTGTTTTTT. It specifies CASGTTGPTNEKLFF. This receptor chain uses TRBV10-3 and TRBJ1-4, with TRBD1 perhaps the D gene, on 5 matching bases. The CDR3 contains 15 residues, cysteine and phenylalanine counted. The read is trimmed to its CDR3 DNA, 45 bases read in frame from base 1. The V and J ends are trimmed by 10 bases and 0 bases, leaving 15 bases between them. According to the germline V gene, CDR1 reads ENHRY and CDR2 reads SYGVKD.